Below, 21 T cell receptor beta chains from the same sample are listed, as sequenced in a study of early T cells in non-severe SARS-CoV-2 infection. Using its own MiXCR run on the 5' RACE reads, TCRdb lists one record per CDR3 protein. Among 65,000 to 90,000 distinct CDR3 sequences listed, approximately 12% were seen once. The sample comprised whole blood. These receptors came from an adult who was a healthcare worker with PCR-confirmed SARS-CoV-2 infection or an uninfected control (not recorded which).

At least ten counts were recorded for this clonotype. V gene TRBV10-3 combines with J gene TRBJ2-7; the match to TRBD1 covers 9 bases. Germline V gene data show CDR1 as ENHRY and CDR2 as SYGVKD. V lost 4 bases to trimming and J lost 6 bases; unmatched junction nucleotides: 7. The CDR3 contains 14 residues. CDR3 region: CAISGGQGRSEQYF. The CDR3 DNA is TGTGCCATCAGTGGGGGACAGGGACGGTCCGAGCAGTACTTC.

This clonotype was detected many times. V usage is TRBV2 and J usage is TRBJ2-7; D remains ambiguous. The CDR3 spans 13 residues. The V end lost 6 bases, the J end lost 4 bases, and 13 bases lay between the germline ends. The germline gives CDR1 SNHLY, CDR2 FYNNEI. CDR3 nucleotide sequence: TGTGCCAGCAGCGAATCCCAACTATACGAGCAGTACTTC. The encoded protein is CASSESQLYEQYF.

This clonotype has more than one count but fewer than ten. This chain uses TRBV6-5 with TRBJ2-7; 11 bases map to TRBD2. CDR1 and CDR2 (germline): MNHEY, SVGAGI. The CDR3 extends over 17 amino acids. J gave up 9 bases and V 4 bases, and 17 bases lay outside the gene matches. As DNA, the CDR3 is TGTGCCAGCAGTTCAGGAGGAACTAGCGGGGGCCGGCGCGGGCAGTACTTC. It codes for CASSSGGTSGGRRGQYF.

This clonotype was seen repeatedly, ten times or more. This chain uses TRBV5-1 with TRBJ1-1, with D possibly being TRBD1 (5 bases). Trimming pared 5 bases from V and 0 bases from J, leaving 14 bases between. The CDR3 is 15 residues long. Germline V gene lookup returns CDR1 SGHRS and CDR2 YFSETQ. CDR3 sequence reads: CASSLQRQMNTEAFF. The CDR3 nucleotides read TGCGCCAGCAGTCTCCAAAGACAGATGAACACTGAAGCTTTCTTT. The entire variable domain, with the rest obtained from reference TRBV5-1 and TRBJ1-1, is as follows: KAGVTQTPRYLIKTRGQQVTLSCSPISGHRSVSWYQQTPGQGLQFLFEYFSETQRNKGNFPGRFSGRQFSNSRSEMNVSTLELGDSALYLCASSLQRQMNTEAFFGQGTRLTVV.

In this sample, this clonotype turned up a few times. The CDR3 DNA reads as TGTGCCAGCAGTGACCCATTAGTAGGCAATGAGCAGTTCTTC. It codes for CASSDPLVGNEQFF. J is TRBJ2-1 and V is TRBV25-1, with D unresolved. V shed 3 bases and J shed 6 bases, with 12 bases lying between them. CDR1 and CDR2 from the germline V gene are MGHDK and SYGVNS. This CDR3 is built from 14 residues.

The chain is built from TRBV19 and TRBJ2-2, with D possibly matching TRBD2 (5 bases). This CDR3 is built from 12 residues. The germline V gene has CDR1 LNHDA and CDR2 SQIVND (reference sequence). V lost 4 bases and J lost 7, with 7 bases in between. The CDR3 bases are TGTGCCAGTAGTAACGGGATCGGGGAGCTGTTTTTT. The encoded protein is CASSNGIGELFF. The variable domain in full, with the rest retrieved from reference TRBV19 and TRBJ2-2, is DGGITQSPKYLFRKEGQNVTLSCEQNLNHDAMYWYRQDPGQGLRLIYYSQIVNDFQKGDIAEGYSVSREKKESFPLTVTSAQKNPTAFYLCASSNGIGELFFGEGSRLTVL.

In its sample, this clonotype was seen many times. The chain carries TRBV30 and TRBJ2-3, with TRBD1 matching over 8 bases. V shed 5 bases and J 6 bases; nucleotides not matched to a gene: 13. The germline V gene has CDR1 GTSNPN and CDR2 SVGIG (reference sequence). This CDR3 has 15 residues. CDR3 residues: CAWATGDRGADTQYF. As DNA, the CDR3 is TGTGCCTGGGCGACAGGTGACAGGGGAGCCGATACGCAGTATTTT. The full variable domain, in which reference TRBV30 and TRBJ2-3 provide the parts outside the CDR3, is SQTIHQWPATLVQPVGSPLSLECTVEGTSNPNLYWYRQAAGRGLQLLFYSVGIGQISSEVPQNLSASRPQDRQFILSSKKLLLSDSGFYLCAWATGDRGADTQYFGPGTRLTVL.

The V gene is TRBV20-1, the J gene TRBJ1-5; D remains unclear. From germline, CDR1 is DFQATT and CDR2 SNEGSKA (reference sequence). V lost 1 base and J 2 bases, leaving 12 bases between the germline ends. This CDR3 comprises 15 residues. The CDR3 reads CSARGGARGNQPQHF. CDR3 nucleotides: TGCAGTGCTAGAGGGGGAGCCCGGGGCAATCAGCCCCAGCATTTT.

This clonotype was counted many times. The V call is TRBV7-2, the J call TRBJ2-7; TRBD1 matches 9 bases. Germline CDR1 is SGHTA and CDR2 is FQGNSA. The V and J ends lost 5 bases and 7 bases, in that order; junction bases with no gene match: 9. There are 14 residues in the CDR3. The CDR3 DNA sequence: TGTGCCAGCAGCGCAGGACAGGGGAGCGGAGAGCAGTACTTC. It yields the protein CASSAGQGSGEQYF.

This clonotype was found many times. The rearrangement joins TRBV7-9 to TRBJ2-7, with 10 bases lining up with TRBD1. Germline lookup yields CDR1 SEHNR and CDR2 FQNEAQ (reference sequence). Trimming cost V 5 bases and J 6 bases; bases outside gene matches: 7. CDR3 length equals 14 residues. CDR3 sequence reads: CASSQGTGAGEQYF. CDR3 sequence (DNA): TGTGCCAGCAGCCAAGGGACAGGGGCGGGCGAGCAGTACTTC. Full variable domain (rest looked up from reference TRBV7-9 and TRBJ2-7): DTGVSQNPRHKITKRGQNVTFRCDPISEHNRLYWYRQTLGQGPEFLTYFQNEAQLEKSRLLSDRFSAERPKGSFSTLEIQRTEQGDSAMYLCASSQGTGAGEQYFGPGTRLTVT.

The chain combines TRBV7-9 with TRBJ2-3, with D perhaps TRBD2 (6 bases). With 7 bases removed from V and 0 bases from J, the gap between germline ends came to 23 bases. The germline CDR1 and CDR2 sequences are SEHNR and FQNEAQ (reference sequence). The CDR3 has 18 amino acids. The CDR3 sequence: CASTEELGTSSSTDTQYF. The CDR3 bases are TGTGCCAGCACCGAAGAGTTGGGCACTAGCTCGAGCACAGATACGCAGTATTTT.

This clonotype was seen more than once but under ten times. This chain joins TRBV11-2 and TRBJ2-5; 10 bases map to TRBD1. Germline CDR1 SGHAT, CDR2 FQNNGV. The junction had 4 bases not matched to a gene; V was cut back by 0 bases and J by 3 bases. This CDR3 spans 16 amino acids. CDR3 residues: CASSLDVGTGEETQYF. The CDR3 DNA sequence: TGTGCCAGCAGCTTAGATGTCGGGACAGGGGAAGAGACCCAGTACTTC.

This clonotype showed up just a few times. The chain employs TRBV6-6 and TRBJ1-2, with D unclear. Germline V lookup: CDR1 MNHNY, CDR2 SVGAGI (reference sequence). CDR3 length: 13 residues. V lost 2 bases to trimming and J lost 1 base, with 5 bases between them. The CDR3 here is CASSYNGNYGYTF. The DNA of the CDR3 is TGTGCCAGCAGTTACAACGGTAACTATGGCTACACCTTC.

The table lists this clonotype with many counts. V usage is TRBV7-3 and J usage is TRBJ2-5, with a weak D call TRBD1 (5 bases). With 1 base removed from V and 4 bases from J, the gap between germline ends came to 7 bases. This CDR3 spans 13 amino acids. Per germline, CDR1 SGHTA and CDR2 FQGTGA. The CDR3: CASSLSQGETQYF. CDR3 DNA: TGTGCCAGCAGCTTAAGCCAGGGAGAGACCCAGTACTTC.

The V and J genes are TRBV7-9 and TRBJ2-6; maybe TRBD1 (5 bases). The germline gives CDR1 SEHNR, CDR2 FQNEAQ (reference sequence). The CDR3 is made up of 18 amino acids. V lost 3 bases and J 0 bases, leaving 15 bases between the germline ends. The CDR3 region has the DNA TGTGCCAGCAGCTTGGGGCCGCCGGGCCCCTCTGGGGCCAACGTCCTGACTTTC. Amino acid sequence: CASSLGPPGPSGANVLTF.

There are many counts of this clonotype. The chain joins TRBV6-1 to TRBJ1-2; the D is unclear. With 2 bases removed from V and 12 bases from J, the gap between germline ends came to 7 bases. The germline V gene has CDR1 MNHNS and CDR2 SASEGT. The CDR3 contains 10 residues. CDR3 DNA: TGTGCCAGCAGTGAATATGGGCACACCTTC. Translation: CASSEYGHTF.

This clonotype has ten or more counts. The V call is TRBV3-1, the J call TRBJ2-7; tentative D call: TRBD2 (6 bases). Trimming took off 4 bases at V and 1 base at J, with 17 bases between the two ends. CDR1 is LGHDT and CDR2 is YNNKEL in the germline V gene (reference sequence). This CDR3 comprises 16 residues. The CDR3 bases are TGTGCCAGCAGCCCCGGGGGAGCGGGTGTTTCCTACGAGCAGTACTTC. This sequence encodes CASSPGGAGVSYEQYF.

There are a few counts of this clonotype. The CDR3 reads CASSSSTGFRNTEAFF. CDR3 bases: TGCGCCAGCAGCTCGTCGACAGGGTTCAGGAACACTGAAGCTTTCTTT. The V call is TRBV5-1, the J call TRBJ1-1; 7 bases align to TRBD1. This CDR3 has 16 amino acids. Germline assignment: CDR1 SGHRS and CDR2 YFSETQ. V was pared by 3 bases and J by 1 base, with 9 bases of the junction left unmatched.

The chain links TRBV7-9 to TRBJ2-3; D gene uncertain. The V end lost 5 bases, the J end lost 4 bases, and 16 bases lay between the germline ends. CDR1 and CDR2 (germline): SEHNR, FQNEAQ (reference sequence). CDR3 size: 15 residues. The DNA for the CDR3 is TGTGCCAGCAGCACCGGTAGTCCTGGCTCAGATACGCAGTATTTT. This encodes CASSTGSPGSDTQYF. The entire variable domain, with the rest obtained from reference TRBV7-9 and TRBJ2-3, is as follows: DTGVSQNPRHKITKRGQNVTFRCDPISEHNRLYWYRQTLGQGPEFLTYFQNEAQLEKSRLLSDRFSAERPKGSFSTLEIQRTEQGDSAMYLCASSTGSPGSDTQYFGPGTRLTVL.

The chain has TRBV6-1 and TRBJ2-1, with 15 bases lining up with TRBD2. The CDR3 is 16 amino acids. Germline assignment: CDR1 MNHNS and CDR2 SASEGT. The junction had 8 bases not matched to a gene; V was cut back by 6 bases and J by 8 bases. DNA for the CDR3: TGTGCCAGCAGGCGGGGACTAGCGGGAGGCAGAGATGAGCAGTTCTTC. As protein: CASRRGLAGGRDEQFF.

Concerning this clonotype: This may stem from a read error, because a much larger clone lies one nucleotide away. The genes are TRBV2 and TRBJ2-1; 9 bases line up with TRBD2. The CDR3 has 15 residues. The germline CDR1 and CDR2 sequences are SNHLY and FYNNEI. The CDR3: CVSNPSGTVYNEQFF. The CDR3 nucleotides are TGTGTCAGCAATCCTAGCGGGACAGTCTACAATGAGCAGTTCTTC. The full variable domain, its missing parts supplied by reference TRBV2 and TRBJ2-1, is EPEVTQTPSHQVTQMGQEVILRCVPISNHLYFYWYRQILGQKVEFLVSFYNNEISEKSEIFDDQFSVERPDGSNFTLKIRSTKLEDSAMYFCVSNPSGTVYNEQFFGPGTRLTVL.